These 2 T cell receptor beta chains came from one sample sequenced in a study of blood T cell repertoires in COVID-19. Using immunoSEQ multiplex PCR, the repertoire was profiled, and TCRdb retains in-frame clones only, with some absent. Among a few hundred thousand clones listed, around nine tenths were seen once. The sample comprised peripheral blood. These receptors were collected from a woman aged 55-70 years with COVID-19, enrolled during active disease.

The chain has TRBV30 and TRBJ2-1; tentative D call: TRBD2 (5 bases). With 0 bases removed from V and 2 bases from J, the gap between germline ends came to 11 bases. CDR1 is GTSNPN, CDR2 SVGIG, per germline (reference sequence). The CDR3 spans 15 residues. CDR3 coding DNA: TGTGCCTGGAGTGTACGTGGAGCGGCCTACAATGAGCAGTTCTTC. Its translation is CAWSVRGAAYNEQFF.

The chain couples TRBV19 to TRBJ1-1; tentative D call: TRBD1 (6 bases). Trimming took 3 bases from V and 5 from J, leaving 13 bases between them. Germline V gives CDR1 LNHDA, CDR2 SQIVND (reference sequence). This CDR3 has 14 residues. CDR3 in DNA: TGTGCCAGTAGTATGGGAGGGGGAGATACTGAAGCTTTCTTT. Translated: CASSMGGGDTEAFF. The full variable domain, completed using reference TRBV19 and TRBJ1-1, is DGGITQSPKYLFRKEGQNVTLSCEQNLNHDAMYWYRQDPGQGLRLIYYSQIVNDFQKGDIAEGYSVSREKKESFPLTVTSAQKNPTAFYLCASSMGGGDTEAFFGQGTRLTVV.